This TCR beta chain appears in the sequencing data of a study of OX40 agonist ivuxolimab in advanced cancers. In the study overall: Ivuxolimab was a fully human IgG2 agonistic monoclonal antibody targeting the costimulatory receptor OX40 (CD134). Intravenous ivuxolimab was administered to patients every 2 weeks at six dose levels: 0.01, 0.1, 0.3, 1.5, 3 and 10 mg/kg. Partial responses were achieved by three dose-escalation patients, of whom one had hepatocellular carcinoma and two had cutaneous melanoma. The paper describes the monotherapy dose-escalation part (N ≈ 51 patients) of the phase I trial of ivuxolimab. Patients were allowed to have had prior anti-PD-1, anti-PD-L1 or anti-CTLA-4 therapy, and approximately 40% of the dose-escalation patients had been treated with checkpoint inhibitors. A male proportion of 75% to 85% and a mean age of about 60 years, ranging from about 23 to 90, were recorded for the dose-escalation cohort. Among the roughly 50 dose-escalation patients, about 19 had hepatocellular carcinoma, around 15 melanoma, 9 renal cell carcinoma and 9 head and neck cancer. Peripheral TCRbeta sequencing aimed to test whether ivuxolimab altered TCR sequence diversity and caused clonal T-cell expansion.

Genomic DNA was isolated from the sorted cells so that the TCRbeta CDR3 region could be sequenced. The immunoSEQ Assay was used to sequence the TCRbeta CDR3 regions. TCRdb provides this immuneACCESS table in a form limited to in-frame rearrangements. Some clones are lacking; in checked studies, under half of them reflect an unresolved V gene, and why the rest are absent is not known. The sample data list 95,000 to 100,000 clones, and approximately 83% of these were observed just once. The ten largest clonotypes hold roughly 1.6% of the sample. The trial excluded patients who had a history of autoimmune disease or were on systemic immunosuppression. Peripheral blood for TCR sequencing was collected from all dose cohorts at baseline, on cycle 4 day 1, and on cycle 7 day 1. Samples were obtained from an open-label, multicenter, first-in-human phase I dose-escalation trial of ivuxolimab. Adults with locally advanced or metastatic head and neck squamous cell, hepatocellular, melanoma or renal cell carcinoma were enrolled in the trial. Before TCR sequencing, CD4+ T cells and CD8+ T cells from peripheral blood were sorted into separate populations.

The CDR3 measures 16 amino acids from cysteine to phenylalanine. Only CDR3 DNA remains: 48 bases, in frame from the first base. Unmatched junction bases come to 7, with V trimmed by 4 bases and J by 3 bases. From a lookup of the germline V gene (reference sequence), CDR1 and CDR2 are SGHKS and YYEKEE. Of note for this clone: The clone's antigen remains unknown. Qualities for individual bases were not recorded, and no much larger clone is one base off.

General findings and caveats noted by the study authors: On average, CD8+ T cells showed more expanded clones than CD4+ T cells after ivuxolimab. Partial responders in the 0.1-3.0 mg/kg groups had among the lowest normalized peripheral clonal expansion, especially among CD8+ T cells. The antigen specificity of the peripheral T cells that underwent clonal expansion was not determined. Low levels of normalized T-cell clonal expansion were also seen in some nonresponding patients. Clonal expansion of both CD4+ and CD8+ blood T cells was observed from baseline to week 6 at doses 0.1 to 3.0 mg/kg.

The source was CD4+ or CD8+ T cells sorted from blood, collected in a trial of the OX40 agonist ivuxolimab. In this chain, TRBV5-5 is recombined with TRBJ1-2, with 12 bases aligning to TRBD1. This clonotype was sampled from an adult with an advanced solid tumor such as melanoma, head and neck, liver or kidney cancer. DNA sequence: TGTGCCAGCAGCGCGGCCGGGACAGGGGGCGACTATGGCTACACCTTC. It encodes CASSAAGTGGDYGYTF. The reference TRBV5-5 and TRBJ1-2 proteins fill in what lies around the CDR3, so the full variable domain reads DAGVTQSPTHLIKTRGQQVTLRCSPISGHKSVSWYQQVLGQGPQFIFQYYEKEERGRGNFPDRFSARQFPNYSSELNVNALLLGDSALYLCASSAAGTGGDYGYTFGSGTRLTVV.